This T cell receptor (beta chain) was identified in a study of T-cell reconstitution after alpha-beta-depleted transplantation in children. The V gene's germline CDR1 is LGHDT and CDR2 YNNKEL (reference sequence). Trimming at V came to 0 bases and at J to 7 bases, leaving 12 bases not matched to a gene. The CDR3 runs to 17 residues. Only a few counts were recorded for this clonotype. Unique molecular identifiers were used to barcode this TCRbeta library. TCRdb re-analysed the PCR reads in MiXCR, keeping a single row per CDR3 protein. This table holds around 400,000 distinct CDR3 sequences, 9.5% to 13% found once.

This clonotype was obtained from a human donor who donated a stem cell graft to a child with acute myeloid leukemia. The V call is TRBV3-1, the J call TRBJ2-5; TRBD2 agrees at 9 bases. The sequencing here drew on PBMCs from the stem cell graft donor, taken from the stem cell graft. CDR3 DNA sequence: TGTGCCAGCAGCCAAGAGCCGGGACTAGCACGTCGGCGGACCCAGTACTTC. It specifies CASSQEPGLARRRTQYF.